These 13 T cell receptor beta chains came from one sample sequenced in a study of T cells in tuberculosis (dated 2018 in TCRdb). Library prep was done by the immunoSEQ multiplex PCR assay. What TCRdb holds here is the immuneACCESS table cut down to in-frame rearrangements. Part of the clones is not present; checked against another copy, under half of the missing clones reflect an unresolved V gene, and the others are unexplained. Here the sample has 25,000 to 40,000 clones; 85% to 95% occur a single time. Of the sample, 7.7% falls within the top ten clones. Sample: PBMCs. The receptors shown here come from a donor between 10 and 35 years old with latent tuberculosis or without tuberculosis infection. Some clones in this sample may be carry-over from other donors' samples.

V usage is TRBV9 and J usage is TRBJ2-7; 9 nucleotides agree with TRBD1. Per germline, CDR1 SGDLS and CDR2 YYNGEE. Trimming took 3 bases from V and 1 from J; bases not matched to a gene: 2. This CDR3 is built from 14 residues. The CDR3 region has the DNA TGTGCCAGCAGCGCGACAGGGGGTTCCTACGAGCAGTACTTC. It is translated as CASSATGGSYEQYF.

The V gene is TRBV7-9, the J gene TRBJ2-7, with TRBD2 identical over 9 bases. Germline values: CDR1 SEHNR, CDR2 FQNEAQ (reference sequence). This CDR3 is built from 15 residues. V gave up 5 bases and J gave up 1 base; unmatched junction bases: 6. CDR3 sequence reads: CASSRQAGGSYEQYF. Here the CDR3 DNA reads TGTGCCAGCAGCCGCCAAGCGGGGGGATCCTACGAGCAGTACTTC.

The chain's CDR3 is CASSRSPGGETEAFF. DNA for the CDR3: TGTGCCAGCAGCCGATCCCCGGGGGGGGAGACTGAAGCTTTCTTT. The genes are TRBV5-5 and TRBJ1-1; TRBD1 is a possible D gene (5 bases). This CDR3 contains 15 residues. Trimming removed 4 bases at V and 5 bases at J, with 18 bases between. Per the germline V gene, CDR1 is SGHKS and CDR2 is YYEKEE (reference sequence).

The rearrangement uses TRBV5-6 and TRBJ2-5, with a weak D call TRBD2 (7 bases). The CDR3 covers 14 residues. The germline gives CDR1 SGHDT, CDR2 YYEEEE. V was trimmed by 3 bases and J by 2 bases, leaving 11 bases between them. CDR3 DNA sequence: TGTGCCAGCAGCTGGGGGGGACAACAAGAGACCCAGTACTTC. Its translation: CASSWGGQQETQYF. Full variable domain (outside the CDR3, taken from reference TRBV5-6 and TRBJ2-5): DAGVTQSPTHLIKTRGQQVTLRCSPKSGHDTVSWYQQALGQGPQFIFQYYEEEERQRGNFPDRFSGHQFPNYSSELNVNALLLGDSALYLCASSWGGQQETQYFGPGTRLLVL.

CDR3 DNA: TGTGCCAGCAGCGTCCAGGGGAGCTCCTACGAGCAGTACTTC. This sequence encodes CASSVQGSSYEQYF. The chain is built from TRBV7-9 and TRBJ2-7; D might be TRBD1 (6 bases). CDR1 and CDR2 (germline): SEHNR, FQNEAQ (reference sequence). Trimming stripped 5 bases from V and 0 bases from J, with 11 bases between. This CDR3 is built from 14 residues.

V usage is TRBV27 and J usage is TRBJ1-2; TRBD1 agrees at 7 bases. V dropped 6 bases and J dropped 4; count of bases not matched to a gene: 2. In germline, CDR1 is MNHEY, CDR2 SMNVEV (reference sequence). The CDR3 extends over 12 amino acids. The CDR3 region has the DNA TGTGCCAGCAGCCAGGGGGGCTATGGCTACACCTTC. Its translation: CASSQGGYGYTF.

Written as DNA, the CDR3 is TGCGCCAGCAGCTTGGACAGGGTGGACTATGGCTACACCTTC. Translated, it gives CASSLDRVDYGYTF. The V and J genes are TRBV5-1 and TRBJ1-2, with TRBD1 as a possible D gene (6 bases). V was clipped by 0 bases and J by 3 bases, with 9 bases between them. This CDR3 is 14 amino acids long. The germline V gene has CDR1 SGHRS and CDR2 YFSETQ. The full variable domain, its missing parts supplied by reference TRBV5-1 and TRBJ1-2, is KAGVTQTPRYLIKTRGQQVTLSCSPISGHRSVSWYQQTPGQGLQFLFEYFSETQRNKGNFPGRFSGRQFSNSRSEMNVSTLELGDSALYLCASSLDRVDYGYTFGSGTRLTVV.

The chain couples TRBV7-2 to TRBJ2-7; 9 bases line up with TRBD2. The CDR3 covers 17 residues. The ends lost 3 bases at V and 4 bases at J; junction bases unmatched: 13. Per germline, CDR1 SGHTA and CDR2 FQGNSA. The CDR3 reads CASSLGVSAGGGYEQYF. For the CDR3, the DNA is TGTGCCAGCAGCTTGGGTGTCTCAGCGGGAGGAGGGTACGAGCAGTACTTC. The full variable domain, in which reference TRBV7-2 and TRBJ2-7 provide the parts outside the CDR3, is GAGVSQSPSNKVTEKGKDVELRCDPISGHTALYWYRQSLGQGLEFLIYFQGNSAPDKSGLPSDRFSAERTGGSVSTLTIQRTQQEDSAVYLCASSLGVSAGGGYEQYFGPGTRLTVT.

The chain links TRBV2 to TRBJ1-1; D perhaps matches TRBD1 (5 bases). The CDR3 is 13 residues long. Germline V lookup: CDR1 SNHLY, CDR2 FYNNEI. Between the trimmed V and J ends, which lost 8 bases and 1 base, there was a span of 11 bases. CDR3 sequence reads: CASRQTPNTEAFF. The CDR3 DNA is TGTGCCAGCCGACAGACGCCGAACACTGAAGCTTTCTTT.

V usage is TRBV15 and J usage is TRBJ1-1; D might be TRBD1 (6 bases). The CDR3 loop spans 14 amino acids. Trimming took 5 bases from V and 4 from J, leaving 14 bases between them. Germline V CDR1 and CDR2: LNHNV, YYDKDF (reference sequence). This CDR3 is CATSGGGGTTEAFF. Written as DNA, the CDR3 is TGTGCCACCAGCGGGGGGGGCGGGACCACTGAAGCTTTCTTT. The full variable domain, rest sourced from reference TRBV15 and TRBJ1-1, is DAMVIQNPRYQVTQFGKPVTLSCSQTLNHNVMYWYQQKSSQAPKLLFHYYDKDFNNEADTPDNFQSRRPNTSFCFLDIRSPGLGDTAMYLCATSGGGGTTEAFFGQGTRLTVV.

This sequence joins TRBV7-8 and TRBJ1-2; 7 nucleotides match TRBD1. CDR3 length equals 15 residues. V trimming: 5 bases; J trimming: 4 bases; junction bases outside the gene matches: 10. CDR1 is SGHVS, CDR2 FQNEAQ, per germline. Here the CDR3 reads CASSPGQTWSYGYTF. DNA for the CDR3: TGTGCCAGCAGCCCGGGACAGACTTGGTCCTATGGCTACACCTTC. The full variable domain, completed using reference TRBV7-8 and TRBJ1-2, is GAGVSQSPRYKVAKRGQDVALRCDPISGHVSLFWYQQALGQGPEFLTYFQNEAQLDKSGLPSDRFFAERPEGSVSTLKIQRTQQEDSAVYLCASSPGQTWSYGYTFGSGTRLTVV.

CDR3 in amino acids: CASSPLEGISYNEQFF. Here the CDR3 DNA reads TGTGCCAGCAGCCCCCTCGAGGGAATTTCCTACAATGAGCAGTTCTTC. The chain combines TRBV7-9 with TRBJ2-1, with a weak D call TRBD2 (5 bases). This CDR3 region has 16 residues. V lost 5 bases and J 1 base, leaving 15 bases between the germline ends. CDR1 and CDR2 from the germline V gene are SEHNR and FQNEAQ (reference sequence). The complete variable domain, with remaining parts taken from reference TRBV7-9 and TRBJ2-1, reads DTGVSQNPRHKITKRGQNVTFRCDPISEHNRLYWYRQTLGQGPEFLTYFQNEAQLEKSRLLSDRFSAERPKGSFSTLEIQRTEQGDSAMYLCASSPLEGISYNEQFFGPGTRLTVL.

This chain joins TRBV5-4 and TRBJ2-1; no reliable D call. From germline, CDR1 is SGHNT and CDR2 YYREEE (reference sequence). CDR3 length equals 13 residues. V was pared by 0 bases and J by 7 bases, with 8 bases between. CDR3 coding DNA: TGTGCCAGCAGCTTGGGTTCTCGGAATGAGCAGTTCTTC. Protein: CASSLGSRNEQFF.